The T cell receptor (beta chain) under discussion was sequenced for a study of control samples from healthy donors and cancer patients. TCRdb's copy holds only in-frame clones and misses some; the assay was immunoSEQ multiplex PCR. The sample has about 170,000 clones; 94% are singletons. This clonotype was sampled from a woman aged 18-35 years in good health. The specimen sequenced was blood.

CDR3 residues: CASSATQGYSYEQYF. The CDR3 DNA reads as TGTGCCAGCAGTGCCACTCAGGGGTACTCCTACGAGCAGTACTTC. The rearrangement joins TRBV11-2 to TRBJ2-7; maybe TRBD1 (6 bases). The V end lost 6 bases, the J end lost 0 bases, and 15 bases lay between the germline ends. The CDR3 runs 15 residues. CDR1 and CDR2 (germline): SGHAT, FQNNGV.